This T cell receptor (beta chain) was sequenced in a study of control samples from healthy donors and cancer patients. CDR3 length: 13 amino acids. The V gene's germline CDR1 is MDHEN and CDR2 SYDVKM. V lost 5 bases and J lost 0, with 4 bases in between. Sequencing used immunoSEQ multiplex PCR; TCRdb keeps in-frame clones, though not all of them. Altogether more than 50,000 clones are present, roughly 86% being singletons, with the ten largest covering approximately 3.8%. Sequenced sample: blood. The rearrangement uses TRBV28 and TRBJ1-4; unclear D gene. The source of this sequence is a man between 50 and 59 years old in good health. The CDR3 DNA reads TGTGCCAGCAGTACTTCAACTAATGAAAAACTGTTTTTT. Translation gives CASSTSTNEKLFF. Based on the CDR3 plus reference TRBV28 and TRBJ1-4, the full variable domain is DVKVTQSSRYLVKRTGEKVFLECVQDMDHENMFWYRQDPGLGLRLIYFSYDVKMKEKGDIPEGYSVSREKKERFSLILESASTNQTSMYLCASSTSTNEKLFFGSGTQLSVL.